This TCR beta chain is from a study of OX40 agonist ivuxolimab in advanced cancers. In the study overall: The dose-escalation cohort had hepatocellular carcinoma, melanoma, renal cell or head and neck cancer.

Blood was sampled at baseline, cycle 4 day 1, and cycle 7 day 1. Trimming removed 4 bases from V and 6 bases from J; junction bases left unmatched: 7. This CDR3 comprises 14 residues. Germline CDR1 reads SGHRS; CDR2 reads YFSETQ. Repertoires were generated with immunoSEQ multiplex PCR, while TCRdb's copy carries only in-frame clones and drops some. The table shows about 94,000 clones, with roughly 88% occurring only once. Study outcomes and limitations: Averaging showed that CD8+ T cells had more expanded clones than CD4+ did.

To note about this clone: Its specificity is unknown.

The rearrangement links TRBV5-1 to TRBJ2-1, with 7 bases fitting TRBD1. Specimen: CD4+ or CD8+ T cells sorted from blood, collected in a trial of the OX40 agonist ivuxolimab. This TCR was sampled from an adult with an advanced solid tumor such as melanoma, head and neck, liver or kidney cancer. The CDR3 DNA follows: TGCGCCAGCAGCCCGCTGGGACAGTTCAATGAGCAGTTCTTC. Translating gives CASSPLGQFNEQFF.